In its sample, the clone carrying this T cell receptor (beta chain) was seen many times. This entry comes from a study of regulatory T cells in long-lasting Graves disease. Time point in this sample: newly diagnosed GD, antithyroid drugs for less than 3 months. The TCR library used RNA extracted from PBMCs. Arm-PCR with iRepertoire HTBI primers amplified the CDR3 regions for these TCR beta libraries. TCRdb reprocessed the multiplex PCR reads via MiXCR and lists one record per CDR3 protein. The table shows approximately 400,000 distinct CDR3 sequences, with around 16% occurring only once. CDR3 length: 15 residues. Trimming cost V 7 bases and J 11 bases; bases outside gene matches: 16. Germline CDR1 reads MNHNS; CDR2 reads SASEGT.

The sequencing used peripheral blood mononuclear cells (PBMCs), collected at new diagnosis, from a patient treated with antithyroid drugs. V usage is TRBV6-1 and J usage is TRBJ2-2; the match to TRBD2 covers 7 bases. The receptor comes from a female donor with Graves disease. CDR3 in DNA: TGTGCCAGCATCTCCGGGAGGCTACAACAGGAAGAGCTGTTTTTT. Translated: CASISGRLQQEELFF.